These 23 T cell receptor beta chains came from one sample sequenced in a study of T cells in Graves' hyperthyroidism and ophthalmopathy. RNA transcripts served as the template for amplifying TCR beta CDR3 regions. Researchers ran a first-round RT-PCR on the TCR CDR3 using the HTBI primer set. MiXCR, applied by TCRdb to the multiplex PCR reads, yields one record per CDR3 protein. The table shows about 46,000 distinct CDR3 sequences, with about half occurring only once. The sequenced sample consisted of peripheral blood or thyroid tissue (not recorded which). These receptors originate from a woman between 45 and 60 years old with Graves' hyperthyroidism.

This clonotype has only one observation. CDR3 protein: CSVDLGTSGSPPYEQYF. The CDR3 nucleotides are TGCAGCGTTGACCTGGGGACTAGCGGGAGTCCCCCCTACGAGCAGTACTTC. V gene TRBV29-1 combines with J gene TRBJ2-7, with 14 positions matching TRBD2. The CDR3 runs 17 residues. CDR1 is SQVTM, CDR2 ANQGSEA, per germline. V was pared by 3 bases and J by 2 bases, with 9 bases of the junction left unmatched.

This clonotype has ten or more counts. The chain uses TRBV5-5 and TRBJ1-3, with a tentative D call TRBD1 (6 bases). The ends were cut back, 3 bases at V and 2 bases at J, with 12 bases in the middle. The germline V gene encodes CDR1 SGHKS and CDR2 YYEKEE (reference sequence). CDR3 length: 15 amino acids. CDR3 loop: CASSSYTGPGNTIYF. For the CDR3, the DNA is TGTGCCAGCAGCTCCTATACAGGGCCTGGAAACACCATATATTTT.

This clonotype was counted many times. The chain is built from TRBV20-1 and TRBJ2-3; D may match TRBD1 or TRBD2 (6 bases each). V lost 0 bases to trimming and J lost 3 bases, with 13 bases between them. Germline V gene data show CDR1 as DFQATT and CDR2 as SNEGSKA (reference sequence). The CDR3 has 15 residues. The CDR3 region is CSAREWGALTDTQYF. CDR3 sequence (DNA): TGCAGTGCTAGAGAATGGGGGGCGCTTACAGATACGCAGTATTTT.

This clonotype was recorded at least ten times. The V call is TRBV4-1, the J call TRBJ1-5; no firm D call. V was shortened by 4 bases and J by 5 bases, with 9 bases between the two germline ends. The CDR3 runs to 13 residues. Germline V gene sequence: CDR1 MGHRA, CDR2 YSYEKL. The CDR3 DNA follows: TGCGCCAGCAGCCGGGCCGCTGATCAGCCCCAGCATTTT. Its translation: CASSRAADQPQHF.

This chain links TRBV19 with TRBJ1-1, with D hard to call. V shed 7 bases and J shed 5 bases, with 23 bases lying between them. Germline V lookup: CDR1 LNHDA, CDR2 SQIVND (reference sequence). The CDR3 runs to 16 residues. Here the CDR3 DNA reads TGTGCCAGTATCGACCTACAGAGCTCATATCAGACTGAAGCTTTCTTT. Its protein is CASIDLQSSYQTEAFF. The complete variable domain, with remaining parts taken from reference TRBV19 and TRBJ1-1, reads DGGITQSPKYLFRKEGQNVTLSCEQNLNHDAMYWYRQDPGQGLRLIYYSQIVNDFQKGDIAEGYSVSREKKESFPLTVTSAQKNPTAFYLCASIDLQSSYQTEAFFGQGTRLTVV.

This clonotype was counted between two and nine times. The chain employs TRBV28 and TRBJ2-3; D not certain. The CDR3 is 12 amino acids. The ends were cut back, 7 bases at V and 2 bases at J, with 7 bases in the middle. Germline V gives CDR1 MDHEN, CDR2 SYDVKM. The CDR3 region has the DNA TGTGCCAGCAAAAGGGACACAGATACGCAGTATTTT. Translation gives CASKRDTDTQYF.

The chain combines TRBV7-2 with TRBJ2-6; TRBD2 aligns across 8 bases. Germline CDR1 SGHTA, CDR2 FQGNSA. J gave up 2 bases and V 5 bases, and 8 bases lay outside the gene matches. CDR3 size: 17 residues. This CDR3 is CASSPFRGGTGANVLTF. The CDR3 DNA sequence: TGTGCCAGCAGCCCCTTCCGGGGGGGGACTGGGGCCAACGTCCTGACTTTC.

This clonotype appeared many times. The CDR3 sequence is CAWTGTNQETQYF. The CDR3 nucleotides read TGTGCCTGGACCGGGACTAACCAAGAGACCCAGTACTTC. This chain connects TRBV30 to TRBJ2-5; TRBD2 aligns across 7 bases. Looked up from germline, CDR1 is GTSNPN and CDR2 is SVGIG (reference sequence). Trimming took 4 bases from V and 0 from J; bases not matched to a gene: 2. The CDR3 contains 13 residues.

Comment on this clonotype: A much larger clone lies a single base off, so this may be a read error. The chain is built from TRBV10-3 and TRBJ1-1, with 7 bases aligning to TRBD1. Looked up from germline, CDR1 is ENHRY and CDR2 is SYGVKD. The CDR3 extends over 12 amino acids. The CDR3 DNA is TGTACCATCAGGGGGGTGGACTCTAAAGCTTTCTTT. Amino acids: CTIRGVDSKAFF.

This clonotype was seen many times. The chain combines TRBV5-1 with TRBJ2-7, with D possibly being TRBD2 (5 bases). The germline V gene has CDR1 SGHRS and CDR2 YFSETQ. V was clipped by 2 bases and J by 2 bases, with 17 bases between them. This CDR3 has 16 residues. The CDR3 sequence: CASSFRTGGIAYEQYF. The CDR3 DNA reads TGCGCCAGCAGCTTTAGGACTGGCGGAATTGCCTACGAGCAGTACTTC.

Comments on this clonotype: A much larger clonotype is one base distant, so this may be a read error. The chain recombines TRBV2 with TRBJ1-4, with TRBD1 matching over 9 bases. This CDR3 region has 15 residues. Germline values: CDR1 SNHLY, CDR2 FYNNEI. The V gene end was trimmed by 5 bases and the J gene end by 7 bases; junction bases not matched to a gene: 8. This CDR3 is CASSLAGQGSEKLFF. The CDR3, as DNA: TGTGCCAGCAGTTTAGCGGGACAGGGATCTGAAAAACTGTTTTTT.

In its sample, this clonotype was seen many times. V and J are TRBV6-5 and TRBJ2-7; 9 nucleotides match TRBD1. V gave up 6 bases and J gave up 2 bases; unmatched junction bases: 8. Germline V lookup: CDR1 MNHEY, CDR2 SVGAGI. The CDR3 extends over 15 amino acids. The CDR3 region has the DNA TGTGCCAGCAGCGGCCCGGGACAGGGAGCCTACGAGCAGTACTTC. Protein: CASSGPGQGAYEQYF.

This sequence joins TRBV28 and TRBJ2-7; 12 bases match TRBD2. CDR3 length: 15 residues. The V gene end was trimmed by 6 bases and the J gene end by 1 base; junction bases not matched to a gene: 4. Germline V gives CDR1 MDHEN, CDR2 SYDVKM. In DNA form, the CDR3 reads TGTGCCAGCAGCTGGACTAGCGGGACTTCCTACGAGCAGTACTTC. This codes for CASSWTSGTSYEQYF.

This clonotype was found many times. The CDR3 region has the DNA TGTGCCAGCAGCCCTAGAGGGGTGGGGGGTTTTCATGGCTACACCTTC. It is translated as CASSPRGVGGFHGYTF. The chain links TRBV7-2 to TRBJ1-2, with D possibly TRBD1 on 5 matching bases. From germline, CDR1 is SGHTA and CDR2 FQGNSA. The CDR3 covers 16 residues. V lost 5 bases and J 6 bases, leaving 22 bases between the germline ends. Using reference TRBV7-2 and TRBJ1-2 for the parts outside the CDR3, the full variable domain is GAGVSQSPSNKVTEKGKDVELRCDPISGHTALYWYRQSLGQGLEFLIYFQGNSAPDKSGLPSDRFSAERTGGSVSTLTIQRTQQEDSAVYLCASSPRGVGGFHGYTFGSGTRLTVV.

V usage is TRBV7-8 and J usage is TRBJ1-4; no definite D call. This CDR3 spans 14 amino acids. Germline V lookup: CDR1 SGHVS, CDR2 FQNEAQ. V lost 5 bases to trimming and J lost 4 bases, with 11 bases between them. CDR3 amino acids: CASSPDALNEKLFF. DNA of the CDR3: TGTGCCAGCAGCCCGGATGCCCTTAATGAAAAACTGTTTTTT.

This clonotype came up once. The chain carries TRBV5-8 and TRBJ1-4, with D uncertain. CDR1 SGHTS and CDR2 YDEGEE come from the germline V gene. The CDR3 contains 16 residues. Trimming removed 3 bases at V and 16 bases at J, with 28 bases between. The CDR3 is CASSSTSHATNEKSFF. CDR3 DNA sequence: TGTGCCAGCAGCTCCACATCGCATGCAACTAATGAAAAATCGTTTTTT.

In its sample, this clonotype was seen once. This rearrangement joins TRBV24-1 to TRBJ1-6, with a weak D call TRBD1 (5 bases). Trimming stripped 9 bases from V and 5 bases from J, with 10 bases between. The CDR3 runs 13 residues. The germline V gene has CDR1 KGHDR and CDR2 SFDVKD. The CDR3 bases are TGTGCCACCCGACAGAATGATAATTCACCCCTCCACTTT. It translates to CATRQNDNSPLHF.

There are many counts of this clonotype. V gene TRBV28 combines with J gene TRBJ1-1; TRBD1 aligns across 8 bases. The V gene end was trimmed by 5 bases and the J gene end by 7 bases; junction bases not matched to a gene: 15. Germline-derived CDR1 and CDR2 are MDHEN and SYDVKM. The CDR3 has 16 amino acids. Here the CDR3 reads CASSDRGLKSRGEAFF. In DNA form, the CDR3 reads TGTGCCAGCAGTGACAGGGGCCTGAAGTCGAGGGGTGAAGCTTTCTTT. The full variable domain, with the rest looked up from reference TRBV28 and TRBJ1-1, is DVKVTQSSRYLVKRTGEKVFLECVQDMDHENMFWYRQDPGLGLRLIYFSYDVKMKEKGDIPEGYSVSREKKERFSLILESASTNQTSMYLCASSDRGLKSRGEAFFGQGTRLTVV.

The chain carries TRBV12-3 or TRBV12-4 and TRBJ1-2; D may be TRBD1 (6 bases). The length of the CDR3 is 13 residues. The V gene lost 8 bases and the J gene lost 4 bases, with 14 bases spanning the gap. The chain's CDR3 is CASGQGRSYGYTF. For the CDR3, the DNA is TGTGCCAGCGGTCAGGGGCGGAGCTATGGCTACACCTTC.

This clonotype was detected ten times or more. V is TRBV4-1 and J is TRBJ1-5, with D uncertain. Trimming stripped 1 base from V and 7 bases from J, with 11 bases between. Germline lookup yields CDR1 MGHRA and CDR2 YSYEKL. The length of the CDR3 is 14 residues. The CDR3 sequence: CASSQGPVEQPQHF. CDR3 nucleotide sequence: TGCGCCAGCAGCCAAGGGCCAGTCGAGCAGCCCCAGCATTTT.

Remarks on this clonotype: Relative to the germline gene, one junction end is altered; a read error may explain this. V and J are TRBV28 and TRBJ2-3; possibly TRBD2 for D (5 bases). This CDR3 comprises 16 residues. Per the germline V gene, CDR1 is MDHEN and CDR2 is SYDVKM. The CDR3 DNA follows: TGTGCCAGCAGCCGATATCAAACTAGAGGCCCCGATATGCAGTATTTT. It translates to CASSRYQTRGPDMQYF.

A remark on this clonotype: Germline and junction disagree at one end, which may indicate a read error. This chain uses TRBV7-7 with TRBJ2-2; 9 positions match TRBD2. Germline loops: CDR1 SSHAT, CDR2 FNYEAQ (reference sequence). The CDR3 sequence is 15 residues long. As DNA, the CDR3 is TGTGCTAGCAGCCGACATAGCGGGAGTCCCGGGGAGCTGTTTTTT. Protein sequence: CASSRHSGSPGELFF. Variable domain in full (rest from reference TRBV7-7 and TRBJ2-2): GAGVSQSPRYKVTKRGQDVTLRCDPISSHATLYWYQQALGQGPEFLTYFNYEAQPDKSGLPSDRFSAERPEGSISTLTIQRTEQRDSAMYRCASSRHSGSPGELFFGEGSRLTVL.

This clonotype has at least ten counts. The gene calls are TRBV6-1 and TRBJ2-2; perhaps TRBD1 as D (6 bases). Germline-derived CDR1 and CDR2 are MNHNS and SASEGT. The CDR3 sequence is 13 residues long. V was shortened by 10 bases and J by 4 bases, with 13 bases between the two germline ends. The CDR3 DNA reads as TGTGCCACTCGACAGGTGATCACCGGGGAGCTGTTTTTT. Its translation: CATRQVITGELFF.